The 15 T cell receptor beta chains listed next were all sequenced from one sample in a study of blood T cell repertoires in COVID-19. Using immunoSEQ multiplex PCR, the repertoire was profiled, and TCRdb retains in-frame clones only, with some absent. Of 100,000 to 150,000 clones in the sample, approximately 74% were seen once. Sequencing was carried out using peripheral blood. The receptor set was obtained from a man aged 80 or over with COVID-19, enrolled during active disease.

The chain employs TRBV11-1 and TRBJ2-5, with TRBD2 identical over 11 bases. CDR1 and CDR2 from the germline V gene are SGHAT and FQDESV (reference sequence). The CDR3 is 16 residues long. Trimming at V came to 5 bases and at J to 1 base, leaving 6 bases not matched to a gene. CDR3 DNA sequence: TGTGCCAGCAGCCTCCTAGCGGGAGGTTTCCAAGAGACCCAGTACTTC. This encodes CASSLLAGGFQETQYF.

The V and J genes are TRBV6-2 or TRBV6-3 and TRBJ2-7; 10 nucleotides align to TRBD2. In germline, CDR1 is MNHEY, CDR2 SVGEGT. CDR3 length equals 16 residues. V lost 2 bases and J lost 1; bases outside the gene matches: 5. In DNA form, the CDR3 reads TGTGCCAGCAGTTACGGGCTAGCGGGAGTTTCCTACGAGCAGTACTTC. It codes for CASSYGLAGVSYEQYF.

CDR3 coding DNA: TGCAGTGCTAGTAACCCCGGGACAAGGTCCTACGAGCAGTACTTC. Encoded protein: CSASNPGTRSYEQYF. The rearrangement uses TRBV20-1 and TRBJ2-7; possible D gene TRBD1, 6 bases. CDR3 length equals 15 residues. V gave up 3 bases and J gave up 1 base, with 16 bases separating them. In germline, CDR1 is DFQATT, CDR2 SNEGSKA (reference sequence).

The J gene is TRBJ2-3, the V gene TRBV2; 7 bases match TRBD1. CDR1 SNHLY and CDR2 FYNNEI come from the germline V gene. V was clipped by 2 bases and J by 3 bases; unmatched bases: 8. The CDR3 is 16 residues long. The CDR3 protein is CASSEQGEGLTDTQYF. In DNA, the CDR3 is TGTGCCAGCAGTGAACAGGGGGAAGGCCTAACAGATACGCAGTATTTT.

In nucleotides, the CDR3 is TGTGCCATCAGTAAACAGGGGTTGGGGGACGAGCAGTACTTC. Protein: CAISKQGLGDEQYF. This chain joins TRBV10-3 and TRBJ2-7; 7 nucleotides line up with TRBD1. Germline CDR1 and CDR2: ENHRY and SYGVKD. This CDR3 spans 14 amino acids. V was clipped by 5 bases and J by 5 bases; unmatched bases: 9.

CDR3 nucleotide sequence: TGTGCCAGCAGTTGCACCCCAGACGGGACAGGGGAAAGCGAGCAGTACTTC. It encodes CASSCTPDGTGESEQYF. The chain employs TRBV27 and TRBJ2-7; 10 bases agree with TRBD1. The CDR3 is 17 amino acids. The germline V gene has CDR1 MNHEY and CDR2 SMNVEV (reference sequence). V lost 4 bases and J lost 6; bases outside the gene matches: 15.

This clone has more than one count but fewer than ten. The CDR3 loop is CASSQVGGITSGNTIYF. The CDR3 DNA is TGTGCCAGCAGCCAAGTCGGGGGGATCACCTCTGGAAACACCATATATTTT. The rearrangement joins TRBV4-2 to TRBJ1-3; D is perhaps TRBD1 (5 bases). CDR3 length: 17 amino acids. Deletions cut 1 base from V and 0 bases from J, with 13 bases between. Germline CDR1 LGHNA, CDR2 YNFKEQ.

This clone was seen a handful of times. The genes are TRBV10-2 and TRBJ2-1; 7 nucleotides align to TRBD2. The CDR3 is 14 amino acids. With 8 bases clipped from V and 6 bases from J, the junction kept 10 bases outside the gene matches. The germline V gene has CDR1 WSHSY and CDR2 SAAADI. The CDR3 coding sequence is TGCGCCAGCGCGGCTAGCGGCCCCCTCAATGAGCAGTTCTTC. Amino acids: CASAASGPLNEQFF.

This chain links TRBV27 with TRBJ1-4; the D gene is possibly TRBD1 (5 bases). CDR1 and CDR2 (germline): MNHEY, SMNVEV (reference sequence). The CDR3 extends over 17 amino acids. Between the trimmed V and J ends, which lost 9 bases and 0 bases, there was a span of 20 bases. The CDR3 DNA sequence: TGTGCCAGTAGCCGAATTTCAGGGATAGCAACTAATGAAAAACTGTTTTTT. Translation gives CASSRISGIATNEKLFF. The whole variable domain, filled in from reference TRBV27 and TRBJ1-4, reads EAQVTQNPRYLITVTGKKLTVTCSQNMNHEYMSWYRQDPGLGLRQIYYSMNVEVTDKGDVPEGYKVSRKEKRNFPLILESPSPNQTSLYFCASSRISGIATNEKLFFGSGTQLSVL.

V usage is TRBV5-5 and J usage is TRBJ2-7; weak D call: TRBD2 (5 bases). Germline lookup yields CDR1 SGHKS and CDR2 YYEKEE (reference sequence). This CDR3 contains 13 residues. Trimming took off 2 bases at V and 2 bases at J, with 8 bases between the two ends. The CDR3 here is CASSFRETYEQYF. The CDR3 DNA reads TGTGCCAGCAGCTTCCGGGAAACCTACGAGCAGTACTTC.

For the CDR3, the DNA is TGTGCCAGCAGTTTCGCCTCGGGGCGGGGAAATGAAAAACTGTTTTTT. The encoded protein is CASSFASGRGNEKLFF. The chain employs TRBV27 and TRBJ1-4; TRBD1 is a possible D gene (5 bases). The V and J ends lost 3 bases and 5 bases respectively, with 16 bases between them. The CDR3 totals 16 residues. CDR1 is MNHEY and CDR2 is SMNVEV in the germline V gene (reference sequence).

The J gene is TRBJ2-7, the V gene TRBV13, with D perhaps matching TRBD2 (6 bases). CDR3 length equals 15 residues. V lost 4 bases and J 0 bases, leaving 13 bases between the germline ends. In germline, CDR1 is PRHDT, CDR2 FYEKMQ (reference sequence). CDR3 protein: CASSSGTGSSYEQYF. The CDR3 DNA sequence: TGTGCCAGCAGCTCCGGGACTGGGAGCTCCTACGAGCAGTACTTC.

V and J are TRBV5-6 and TRBJ2-3; TRBD2 aligns across 10 bases. V dropped 4 bases and J dropped 1; count of bases not matched to a gene: 6. Germline loops: CDR1 SGHDT, CDR2 YYEEEE. The CDR3 is 16 residues long. CDR3: CASSGRAGGGTDTQYF. The CDR3, as DNA: TGTGCCAGCAGCGGTAGAGCGGGAGGGGGCACAGATACGCAGTATTTT.

A word on this clone: The sample holds other DNA sequences that translate to the same CDR3. CDR3 sequence reads: CASSLAEQETQYF. CDR3 DNA sequence: TGTGCCAGCAGTTTAGCGGAGCAAGAGACCCAGTACTTC. The chain couples TRBV12-3 or TRBV12-4 to TRBJ2-5; D ambiguous. The CDR3 is 13 residues long. The V end was cut by 0 bases, the J end by 2 bases, with 4 bases between.

This chain uses TRBV11-2 with TRBJ2-1; the D gene is possibly TRBD1 (6 bases). With 3 bases removed from V and 3 bases from J, the gap between germline ends came to 9 bases. CDR3 length: 14 residues. The V gene's germline CDR1 is SGHAT and CDR2 FQNNGV. The CDR3 region has the DNA TGTGCCAGCAGCTTCGGGACATACTACAATGAGCAGTTCTTC. The encoded protein is CASSFGTYYNEQFF. Looking up the rest from reference TRBV11-2 and TRBJ2-1 gives the full variable domain: EAGVAQSPRYKIIEKRQSVAFWCNPISGHATLYWYQQILGQGPKLLIQFQNNGVVDDSQLPKDRFSAERLKGVDSTLKIQPAKLEDSAVYLCASSFGTYYNEQFFGPGTRLTVL.